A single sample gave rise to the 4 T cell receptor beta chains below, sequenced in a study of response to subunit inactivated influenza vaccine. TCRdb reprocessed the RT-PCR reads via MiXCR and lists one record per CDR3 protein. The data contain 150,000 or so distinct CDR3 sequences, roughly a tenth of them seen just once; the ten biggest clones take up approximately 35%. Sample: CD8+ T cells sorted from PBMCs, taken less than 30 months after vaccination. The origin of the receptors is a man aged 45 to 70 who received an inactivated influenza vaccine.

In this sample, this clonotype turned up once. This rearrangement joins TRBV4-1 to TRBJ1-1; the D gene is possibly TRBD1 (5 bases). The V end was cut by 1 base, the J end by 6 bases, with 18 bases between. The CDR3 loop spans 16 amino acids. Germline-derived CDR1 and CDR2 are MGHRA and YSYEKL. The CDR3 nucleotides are TGCGCCAGCAGCCAAGGGGGTGCAGGGTTTGTCGCTGAAGCTTTCTTT. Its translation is CASSQGGAGFVAEAFF.

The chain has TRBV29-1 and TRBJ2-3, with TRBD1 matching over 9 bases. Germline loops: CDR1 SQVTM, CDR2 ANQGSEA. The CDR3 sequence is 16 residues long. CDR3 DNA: TGCTGTGCCACGTCCGGACAGGGGATAGGGGCAGATACGCAGTATTTT. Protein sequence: CCATSGQGIGADTQYF.

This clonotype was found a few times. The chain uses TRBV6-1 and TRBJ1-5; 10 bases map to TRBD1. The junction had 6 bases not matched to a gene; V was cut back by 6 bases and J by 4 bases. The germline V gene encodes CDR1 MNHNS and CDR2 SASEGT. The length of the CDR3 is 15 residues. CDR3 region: CASRGQDRGNQPQHF. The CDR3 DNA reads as TGTGCCAGCAGGGGCCAGGACAGGGGGAATCAGCCCCAGCATTTT.

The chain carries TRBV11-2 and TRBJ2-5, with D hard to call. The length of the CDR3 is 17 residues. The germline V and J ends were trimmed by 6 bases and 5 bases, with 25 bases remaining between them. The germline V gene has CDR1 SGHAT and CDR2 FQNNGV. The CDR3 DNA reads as TGTGCCAGCAGTCCTGAGTTGGGCAGCTTGAGGTGGGAGACCCAGTACTTC. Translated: CASSPELGSLRWETQYF. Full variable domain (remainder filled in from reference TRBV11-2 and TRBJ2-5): EAGVAQSPRYKIIEKRQSVAFWCNPISGHATLYWYQQILGQGPKLLIQFQNNGVVDDSQLPKDRFSAERLKGVDSTLKIQPAKLEDSAVYLCASSPELGSLRWETQYFGPGTRLLVL.